Included here is one T cell receptor beta chain sequence, with context. Trimming stripped 5 bases from V and 4 bases from J, with 14 bases between. The germline V gene encodes CDR1 SNHLY and CDR2 FYNNEI. CDR3 length: 14 amino acids. This sample stems from a study of blood T cells in healthy people across ages. A sample-barcoded 5' primer and a J-beta primer mix were used in a second PCR of roughly 6 to 11 cycles. TCRdb passed the 5' RACE reads through MiXCR, listing each CDR3 protein once. The sample yields around 1,500,000 distinct CDR3 sequences, approximately 28% seen once. The V and J genes are TRBV2 and TRBJ1-1; D is possibly TRBD1 (6 bases). The sample consisted of blood. The sequence was collected from a woman in her 30s in good health. The CDR3 is CASSRPEGVTEAFF. The CDR3 DNA reads as TGTGCCAGCAGTAGACCCGAGGGGGTCACTGAAGCTTTCTTT.